This T cell receptor (beta chain) was identified during a study of T cells in Graves' hyperthyroidism and ophthalmopathy. The wider study: Upon initial diagnosis and before any treatment, peripheral blood was collected.

Study-wide findings and caveats: In the analysis, a 13 V-J model separated ophthalmopathy from stable hyperthyroidism.

This clonotype was found many times. Antigen specificity is unknown. Together with thyroid ultrasound, orbital computed tomography, serum thyroxine and TRAb, clinical symptoms were used for diagnoses. Trimming cost V 6 bases and J 3 bases; bases outside gene matches: 8. CDR3 length equals 15 residues. Germline loops: CDR1 MNHEY, CDR2 SVGEGT. TCR beta CDR3 regions were amplified from RNA. The HTBI primer set drove a first-round RT-PCR of the TCR CDR3. In TCRdb, the multiplex PCR reads were re-called with MiXCR into one record per CDR3 protein. The sample lists around 190,000 distinct CDR3 sequences; over 15% were seen once.

Sequencing was done on a sample of blood. The sequence was collected from a woman aged 45-65 years with Graves' hyperthyroidism. The chain couples TRBV6-2 or TRBV6-3 to TRBJ2-1, with TRBD1 identical over 7 bases. Written as DNA, the CDR3 is TGTGCCAGCAGCTACCCGGGACAGTACTACAATGAGCAGTTCTTC. Its protein product is CASSYPGQYYNEQFF.